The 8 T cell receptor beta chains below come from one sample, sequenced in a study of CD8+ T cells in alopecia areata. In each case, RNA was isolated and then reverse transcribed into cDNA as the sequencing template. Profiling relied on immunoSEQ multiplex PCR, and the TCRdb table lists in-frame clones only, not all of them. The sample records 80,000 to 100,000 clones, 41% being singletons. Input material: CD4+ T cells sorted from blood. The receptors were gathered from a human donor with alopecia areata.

The CDR3 DNA sequence: TGCGCCAGCAGCATTCTGGACGGGATAAAGCAGTATTTT. Its protein is CASSILDGIKQYF. The chain couples TRBV5-1 to TRBJ2-3; TRBD2 is a possible D gene (5 bases). The V gene lost 4 bases and the J gene lost 11 bases, with 17 bases spanning the gap. This CDR3 is 13 amino acids long. Germline CDR1 SGHRS, CDR2 YFSETQ.

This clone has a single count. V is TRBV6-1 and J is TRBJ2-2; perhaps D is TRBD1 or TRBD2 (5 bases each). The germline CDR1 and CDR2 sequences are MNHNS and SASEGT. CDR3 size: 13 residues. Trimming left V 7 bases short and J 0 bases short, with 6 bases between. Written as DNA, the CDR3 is TGTGCCAGCATGGGACCGAACACCGGGGAGCTGTTTTTT. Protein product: CASMGPNTGELFF.

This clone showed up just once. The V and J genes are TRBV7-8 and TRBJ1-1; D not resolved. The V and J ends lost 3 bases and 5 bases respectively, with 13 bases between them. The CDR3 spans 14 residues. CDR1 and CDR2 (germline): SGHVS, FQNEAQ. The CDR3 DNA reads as TGTGCCAGCAGCTTGGGATTTGGGGTAACTGAAGCTTTCTTT. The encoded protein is CASSLGFGVTEAFF.

The CDR3 nucleotides read TGTGCCAGCAGCCAAGCGGTGGGCTCTGGAAACACCATATATTTT. Its translation: CASSQAVGSGNTIYF. J is TRBJ1-3 and V is TRBV14; no clear D. In germline, CDR1 is SGHDN, CDR2 FVKESK. The V end was cut by 1 base, the J end by 0 bases, with 7 bases between. CDR3 size: 15 residues.

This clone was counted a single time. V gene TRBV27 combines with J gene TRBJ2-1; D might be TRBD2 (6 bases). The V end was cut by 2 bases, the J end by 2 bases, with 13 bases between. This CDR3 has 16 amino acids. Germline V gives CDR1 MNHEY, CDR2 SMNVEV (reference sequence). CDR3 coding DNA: TGTGCCAGCAGTTTAGGTTCGGGGGATACCTACAATGAGCAGTTCTTC. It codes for CASSLGSGDTYNEQFF.

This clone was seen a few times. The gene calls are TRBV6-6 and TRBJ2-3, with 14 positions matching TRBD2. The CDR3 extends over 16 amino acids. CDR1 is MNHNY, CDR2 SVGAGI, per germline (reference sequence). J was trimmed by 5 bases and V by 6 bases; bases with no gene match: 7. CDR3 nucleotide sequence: TGTGCCAGCAGACCAACGACTAGCGGGGGGGAAGATACGCAGTATTTT. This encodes CASRPTTSGGEDTQYF.

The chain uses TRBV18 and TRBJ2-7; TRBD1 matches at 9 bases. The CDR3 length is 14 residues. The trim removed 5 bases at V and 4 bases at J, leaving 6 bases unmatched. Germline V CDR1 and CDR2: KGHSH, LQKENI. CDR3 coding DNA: TGTGCCAGCTCAGAACTACAGGGGGCGTACGAGCAGTACTTC. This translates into CASSELQGAYEQYF. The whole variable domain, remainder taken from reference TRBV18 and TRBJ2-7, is NAGVMQNPRHLVRRRGQEARLRCSPMKGHSHVYWYRQLPEEGLKFMVYLQKENIIDESGMPKERFSAEFPKEGPSILRIQQVVRGDSAAYFCASSELQGAYEQYFGPGTRLTVT.

In nucleotides, the CDR3 is TGTGCCAGCAGCTCAATCGCCTTCACCTACAATGAGCAGTTCTTC. Protein product: CASSSIAFTYNEQFF. The rearrangement joins TRBV7-8 to TRBJ2-1; D ambiguous. This CDR3 has 15 residues. V was clipped by 4 bases and J by 2 bases, with 12 bases between them. CDR1 is SGHVS, CDR2 FQNEAQ, per germline.